This T cell receptor beta chain originates from a study of cytotoxic CD8 clonotypes in ibrutinib-treated CLL. On the study more broadly: The patients comprised some twelve relapsed/refractory and around 15 treatment-naive cases, around 17 IGHV unmutated. Whole-study results and caveats: The public clonotypes identified were infrequent and showed contraction or stability on treatment.

A 1 in 200,000 to 1 in 1 million T cell depth was the sequencing target. The table came from immunoSEQ multiplex PCR; TCRdb's copy has only in-frame clones and leaves some out. The sample contains 150,000 or so clones, approximately 83% of which appear only once. Trimming stripped 3 bases from V and 1 base from J, with 11 bases between. Germline-derived CDR1 and CDR2 are SGHNT and YYREEE (reference sequence). CDR3 length: 14 residues. A remark on this clone: Antigen unknown.

This rearrangement joins TRBV5-4 to TRBJ2-7; perhaps TRBD2 as D (5 bases). The receptor was isolated from a human donor with chronic lymphocytic leukemia. This specimen consisted of PBMCs, obtained after 24 months of ibrutinib treatment. In DNA form, the CDR3 reads TGTGCCAGCAGCTACGACGGAGGTTCCTACGAGCAGTACTTC. It encodes CASSYDGGSYEQYF.